This T cell receptor beta chain derives from a study of Graves' ophthalmopathy and Graves' hyperthyroidism (dated by TCRdb to 2016 to 2018). With regard to the full study: Peripheral blood was collected at initial diagnosis, prior to any treatment. In five to seven hyperthyroidism patients, T-cell repertoires of thyroid tissue and blood were compared. The study used TCR beta repertoire signatures to distinguish Graves' ophthalmopathy from Graves' hyperthyroidism and to predict progression to ophthalmopathy. To explore V-J signatures distinguishing ophthalmopathy from hyperthyroidism, a discovery set of about a hundred patients (roughly 44 ophthalmopathy, 55 to 60 stable hyperthyroidism) was enrolled. For independent validation, a separate cohort was made up of some 19 hyperthyroidism patients plus 17 patients who later progressed from hyperthyroidism to ophthalmopathy. In total, approximately 130 blood samples were TCR-sequenced: approximately 42 ophthalmopathy, about 75 hyperthyroidism and about 17 hyperthyroidism-to-ophthalmopathy patients. Following sample collection, hyperthyroidism patients were given methimazole at a starting dose of 30 mg daily, and ophthalmopathy patients were given high-dose intravenous methylprednisolone.

Beyond this particular receptor, the publication reports: Among expanded thyroid clonotypes with frequency above 0.001, most also showed up in blood, which suggests that blood repertoires may reflect the thyroid immune response. Sample size was not statistically predetermined, and group allocation was not concealed from the investigators. In validation, the model predicted ophthalmopathy progression with nearly 71% sensitivity and 72.22% specificity; some 13 predicted patients were CT-confirmed with GO in a median of approximately 6.5 months. In cross-validation, the 13-signature model distinguished ophthalmopathy from stable hyperthyroidism with just over 85% sensitivity and around 81% specificity, and in the test set the corresponding values were approximately 80% and 68%.

Measured from the cysteine to the phenylalanine, the CDR3 is 13 residues long. Of the read, only the CDR3 DNA is kept; its 39 bases are in frame from base 1. V is clipped by 4 bases and J by 0 bases, and the sequence between their germline boundaries is 6 bases long. The germline V gene gives CDR1 as ENHRY and CDR2 as SYGVKD. The ophthalmopathy patients had moderately to severely active disease, with a Clinical Activity Score of 3 or higher, a NOSPECS grade of 4 or higher, and a disease duration of less than 3 months. Patients with other autoimmune diseases, uncontrolled infections, pregnancy or lactation were excluded. Clinical symptoms, serum thyroxine, TRAb, thyroid ultrasound and orbital computed tomography formed the basis of the diagnosis. PBMCs were isolated from approximately 10 ml of fresh peripheral blood by Ficoll-Paque density gradient centrifugation. Total RNA was extracted using Trizol reagent, and RNA quality was checked on an Agilent 2100 Bioanalyzer.

TCR beta CDR3 regions were amplified from RNA transcripts for repertoire sequencing. HTBI primers and the Qiagen OneStep RT-PCR kit were used in a first-round RT-PCR, which was followed by a second-round multiplex PCR, size selection and purification. Libraries were sequenced paired-end with 100 bp reads on an Illumina HiSeq2000. In the authors' own workflow: SOAPnuke was used for read processing, and reads with adapters, uncalled bases, a mean Phred below 15, or no exact constant-primer or identifier match were discarded. High-quality paired reads were merged with COPE v1.2.5. Clonotypes were defined as unique nucleotide sequences and were aligned to IMGT TRB V, D and J references using MiTCR v1.1. The analysis was limited to V-J combinations with a frequency above 0.0001, which together covered just over 98% of the repertoires. For each V-J combination, a TCR clonal expansion and chaos score was defined as the ratio of F50 clonal expansion to chaos observed in the TCRdist matrix. Welch's t-statistics and random forest were used to narrow the features down to more than 10 V-J combinations, which were then fed into a naive Bayes classifier. The similarity between thyroid and blood repertoires was quantified using the Morisita-Horn index. In-frame beta chains were kept once TCRdb had trimmed the public reads at Q25 with fastp and called clones with MiXCR. Each entry merges the rows of one CDR3 protein and shows their most common DNA and genes. These V and J calls derive from TCRdb rather than the authors' analysis. The sample contains 240,000 or so distinct CDR3 sequences, around 45% of them found a single time. In total, the top ten clones hold less than 60% of the sample.

This clonotype was seen a few times. What antigen it recognizes has not been identified. No qualities accompany the bases; no much larger clone lies one base away. The rearrangement joined TRBV10-3 to TRBJ2-5; no D gene can be assigned with confidence. Sequenced sample: peripheral blood. The sequence was obtained from an adult man with Graves' ophthalmopathy. Here is the DNA: TGTGCCATCAGTGGACGGGACCAAGAGACCCAGTACTTC. Its coded protein is CAISGRDQETQYF.